The next 23 T cell receptor beta chains were all read from a single sample in a study of regulatory T cells in long-lasting Graves disease. Time point: newly diagnosed GD, antithyroid drugs for less than 3 months. Construction of the TCR library relied on RNA isolated from PBMCs. For TCR beta, libraries came from iRepertoire HTBI primers and Arm-PCR of CDR3 regions. MiXCR was run by TCRdb on the multiplex PCR reads, yielding one entry per CDR3 protein. Of hundreds of thousands of distinct CDR3 sequences in the sample, less than 15% were seen once. Separately, the same data were catalogued under a study of T cells in Graves' hyperthyroidism and ophthalmopathy.

Sequencing was performed on peripheral blood mononuclear cells (PBMCs), taken at new diagnosis, from a patient treated with antithyroid drugs. The receptors shown here come from a man aged 25-45 years with Graves disease.

The rearrangement links TRBV29-1 to TRBJ2-5; 7 bases fit TRBD1. The V segment lost 7 bases and the J segment 3 bases; nucleotides outside the gene matches: 5. The CDR3 is made up of 12 amino acids. Per germline, CDR1 SQVTM and CDR2 ANQGSEA. Here the CDR3 reads CSAGTAKETQYF. CDR3 in DNA: TGCAGCGCCGGGACAGCTAAAGAGACCCAGTACTTC.

This clonotype was recorded at least ten times. The chain uses TRBV6-1 and TRBJ2-3; D is perhaps TRBD1 (5 bases). This CDR3 spans 15 amino acids. V lost 6 bases, J lost 1 base, and 14 bases lay in between. CDR1 is MNHNS and CDR2 is SASEGT in the germline V gene. CDR3 in amino acids: CASSQGHPRTDTQYF. The CDR3 DNA follows: TGTGCCAGCAGCCAGGGTCATCCCCGCACAGATACGCAGTATTTT.

This clonotype was seen ten or more times. The gene calls are TRBV7-3 and TRBJ2-3; the match to TRBD1 covers 11 bases. CDR3 length: 14 residues. Germline assignment: CDR1 SGHTA and CDR2 FQGTGA. V trimming: 6 bases; J trimming: 3 bases; junction bases outside the gene matches: 2. DNA of the CDR3: TGTGCCAGCAGTCGGGACAGGGGGACAGATACGCAGTATTTT. It yields the protein CASSRDRGTDTQYF. Together with reference TRBV7-3 and TRBJ2-3, the CDR3 gives the full variable domain: GAGVSQTPSNKVTEKGKYVELRCDPISGHTALYWYRQSLGQGPEFLIYFQGTGAADDSGLPNDRFFAVRPEGSVSTLKIQRTERGDSAVYLCASSRDRGTDTQYFGPGTRLTVL.

The V gene is TRBV5-6, the J gene TRBJ1-5; D gene ambiguous. CDR3 size: 14 residues. Germline V gene data show CDR1 as SGHDT and CDR2 as YYEEEE. V was clipped by 5 bases and J by 5 bases, with 14 bases between them. Here the CDR3 reads CASSPGFGDQPQHF. CDR3 in DNA: TGTGCCAGCAGTCCGGGATTCGGTGATCAGCCCCAGCATTTT.

The genes are TRBV10-1 and TRBJ2-1; 16 bases align to TRBD2. This CDR3 has 13 amino acids. The ends lost 9 bases at V and 7 bases at J; junction bases unmatched: 0. Germline assignment: CDR1 WNHNN and CDR2 SYGVQD (reference sequence). The CDR3 DNA is TGCGCCAGGGGACTAGCGGGAGGGAATGAGCAGTTCTTC. Amino acid sequence: CARGLAGGNEQFF.

This clonotype has ten or more counts. V is TRBV2 and J is TRBJ1-1; D is undetermined. Trimming cost V 8 bases and J 0 bases, with 13 bases left between them. Germline lookup yields CDR1 SNHLY and CDR2 FYNNEI. The CDR3 extends over 14 amino acids. The CDR3 DNA reads TGTGCCAGCGTATCCGGAGGGTTGAACACTGAAGCTTTCTTT. Amino acids: CASVSGGLNTEAFF.

This clonotype was detected ten times or more. This chain connects TRBV6-1 to TRBJ2-1; 7 bases line up with TRBD2. CDR3 length: 15 amino acids. Germline V lookup: CDR1 MNHNS, CDR2 SASEGT. V was clipped by 6 bases and J by 9 bases; unmatched bases: 14. The CDR3 DNA follows: TGTGCCAGCAGCTTCCGGACTAGTAGTCTTTCTGAGCAGTTCTTC. Protein sequence: CASSFRTSSLSEQFF.

This clonotype has a handful of counts. The genes are TRBV12-3 or TRBV12-4 and TRBJ2-1; possible D gene TRBD1, 5 bases. Trimming removed 5 bases at V and 15 bases at J, with 14 bases between. The CDR3 length is 11 residues. This CDR3 reads CASSLGPGPFF. The CDR3 nucleotides are TGTGCCAGCAGTCTGGGGCCAGGGCCGTTCTTC.

This clonotype was detected ten times or more. This is likely a read error, given that the CDR3 carries no conserved phenylalanine or tryptophan at its end. The DNA is omitted, as the CDR3 cannot be located on it reliably, and the CDR3 follows TCRdb's listing. The rearrangement joins TRBV24-1 to TRBJ2-7. Germline V gene sequence: CDR1 KGHDR, CDR2 SFDVKD. The CDR3 extends over 8 residues, inclusive of both ends. Here the CDR3 reads CATNTCRC.

The rearrangement links TRBV7-2 to TRBJ2-4; D is unresolved. This CDR3 has 14 residues. V lost 5 bases to trimming and J lost 0 bases, with 8 bases between them. Germline CDR1 and CDR2: SGHTA and FQGNSA. As DNA, the CDR3 is TGTGCCAGCAGCCCCGAGCTAGCCAAAAACATTCAGTACTTC. It yields the protein CASSPELAKNIQYF.

This clonotype was seen many times. The junction differs from germline at one of its ends, possibly a read error. The CDR3 sequence is CASSLVSGANVLTF. The CDR3 bases are TGTGCCAGCAGCTTAGTGTCTGGGGCCAACGTCCTGACTTTC. J is TRBJ2-6 and V is TRBV12-3 or TRBV12-4; D is unclear. The CDR3 has 14 amino acids.

This clonotype has at least ten counts. The V gene is TRBV12-3 or TRBV12-4, the J gene TRBJ2-7; the match to TRBD2 covers 14 bases. V dropped 6 bases and J dropped 3; count of bases not matched to a gene: 10. This CDR3 is built from 17 residues. The CDR3 protein is CASSRGTSGSWGYEQYF. CDR3 DNA: TGTGCCAGCAGCCGTGGGACTAGCGGGAGCTGGGGCTACGAGCAGTACTTC.

This clonotype was counted ten times or more. The rearrangement joins TRBV25-1 to TRBJ1-6, with D possibly being TRBD1 (5 bases). Germline V gene lookup returns CDR1 MGHDK and CDR2 SYGVNS. V lost 5 bases to trimming and J lost 3 bases, with 8 bases between them. This CDR3 has 14 residues. The CDR3 spells CASSPGGYNSPLHF. CDR3 sequence (DNA): TGTGCCAGCAGTCCTGGGGGCTATAATTCACCCCTCCACTTT.

The rearrangement links TRBV29-1 to TRBJ2-5; TRBD1 or TRBD2 may be the D gene (5 bases each). The CDR3 is 12 residues long. The germline gives CDR1 SQVTM, CDR2 ANQGSEA. Trimming removed 5 bases at V and 2 bases at J, with 9 bases between. CDR3 sequence: CSVRQRQETQYF. In nucleotides, the CDR3 is TGCAGCGTTCGACAGCGGCAAGAGACCCAGTACTTC.

This clonotype was observed many times. The chain is built from TRBV11-3 and TRBJ2-2, with 9 positions matching TRBD1. J lost 5 bases, V lost 5 bases, and 6 bases had no gene match. The CDR3 contains 15 residues. Germline V gene data show CDR1 as SGHNT and CDR2 as YENEEA. This CDR3 reads CASSTGQGRTGELFF. The DNA of the CDR3 is TGTGCCAGCAGCACGGGACAGGGAAGAACCGGGGAGCTGTTTTTT.

The sample holds many counts of this clonotype. This rearrangement joins TRBV5-1 to TRBJ2-7; the D call may be TRBD1 or TRBD2 (5 bases each). This CDR3 comprises 13 residues. In germline, CDR1 is SGHRS, CDR2 YFSETQ. Trimming pared 3 bases from V and 6 bases from J, leaving 13 bases between. CDR3 DNA sequence: TGCGCCAGCAGCTGGGGGAGTGAGGGCGAGCAGTACTTC. Translating gives CASSWGSEGEQYF.

This clonotype was seen ten or more times. This chain connects TRBV7-8 to TRBJ2-1, with 8 positions matching TRBD2. Looked up from germline, CDR1 is SGHVS and CDR2 is FQNEAQ. CDR3 length equals 16 residues. V was clipped by 5 bases and J by 1 base; unmatched bases: 7. CDR3 region: CASSPVSGNSYNEQFF. DNA of the CDR3: TGTGCCAGCAGCCCCGTTAGCGGGAATTCCTACAATGAGCAGTTCTTC.

A few counts support this clonotype. This chain links TRBV5-1 with TRBJ1-6, with TRBD1 as a possible D gene (6 bases). Germline V gene sequence: CDR1 SGHRS, CDR2 YFSETQ. V shed 0 bases and J shed 10 bases, with 8 bases lying between them. The CDR3 runs to 13 residues. The DNA of the CDR3 is TGCGCCAGCAGCTTGGGGGACACCTCACCCCTCCACTTT. The encoded protein is CASSLGDTSPLHF.

There are many counts of this clonotype. This rearrangement joins TRBV3-1 to TRBJ2-1; no clear D gene. CDR3 length equals 13 residues. The V end lost 4 bases, the J end lost 6 bases, and 10 bases lay between the germline ends. CDR1 is LGHDT, CDR2 YNNKEL, per germline (reference sequence). For the CDR3, the DNA is TGTGCCAGCAGCCTGGCGATCTCCAATGAGCAGTTCTTC. The encoded protein is CASSLAISNEQFF.

This clonotype was observed many times. This CDR3 is CAAFPGQGVISGANVLTF. CDR3 DNA: TGTGCCGCATTCCCGGGACAGGGGGTAATTTCTGGGGCCAACGTCCTGACTTTC. V gene TRBV10-3 combines with J gene TRBJ2-6; 11 positions agree with TRBD1. V dropped 11 bases and J dropped 1; count of bases not matched to a gene: 13. The germline V gene has CDR1 ENHRY and CDR2 SYGVKD. There are 18 residues in the CDR3.

This clonotype was counted only a few times. The rearrangement uses TRBV29-1 and TRBJ1-2; TRBD1 might be the D (5 bases). Deletions cut 3 bases from V and 4 bases from J, with 15 bases between. The CDR3 consists of 14 residues. The germline CDR1 and CDR2 sequences are SQVTM and ANQGSEA. CDR3 residues: CSVDFGGFVYGYTF. The CDR3 DNA reads as TGCAGCGTTGATTTCGGGGGGTTTGTCTATGGCTACACCTTC.

This clonotype was counted a few times. This sequence joins TRBV18 and TRBJ2-7; D may be TRBD2 (7 bases). The CDR3 sequence is 16 residues long. The germline V and J ends were trimmed by 3 bases and 0 bases, with 15 bases remaining between them. Germline V gene lookup returns CDR1 KGHSH and CDR2 LQKENI. This CDR3 reads CASSPQGGVYSYEQYF. The CDR3 nucleotides are TGTGCCAGCTCACCCCAAGGGGGGGTTTACTCCTACGAGCAGTACTTC.

This clonotype was found a few times. The chain recombines TRBV9 with TRBJ2-6, with 9 bases fitting TRBD1. CDR1 is SGDLS and CDR2 is YYNGEE in the germline V gene. The CDR3 length is 19 residues. V trimming: 3 bases; J trimming: 2 bases; junction bases outside the gene matches: 12. CDR3 bases: TGTGCCAGCAGCGAGATAAAGAACAGGGGGCTAGCTGGGGCCAACGTCCTGACTTTC. It translates to CASSEIKNRGLAGANVLTF. Full variable domain (outside the CDR3, taken from reference TRBV9 and TRBJ2-6): DSGVTQTPKHLITATGQRVTLRCSPRSGDLSVYWYQQSLDQGLQFLIQYYNGEERAKGNILERFSAQQFPDLHSELNLSSLELGDSALYFCASSEIKNRGLAGANVLTFGAGSRLTVL.